Listed below are T cell receptor beta chains from one sample, sequenced in a study of blood T cells in healthy people across ages. TCRdb recomputed calls from the 5' RACE reads with MiXCR, one row per CDR3 protein. Of 1.5 million to 2 million distinct CDR3 sequences in the sample, 28% are singletons; the top ten hold 7.7%. Specimen: blood. The receptors were sampled from a woman aged 25 to 39 in good health. The CDR3 runs from the conserved cysteine through the conserved F or W. Fields, in order: V gene, D gene, J gene, clone size, CDR3 length, CDR3 protein, CDR3 DNA. A D gene is named only where the DNA matches it firmly. Some rows have no size entry. The others give once, few or many, or a class for an expanded clone.

TRBV7-2	TRBD1	TRBJ1-1	few	14	CASTGRDRYTGAFF	TGTGCCAGCACCGGCAGGGACAGATACACTGGAGCTTTCTTT
TRBV29-1	TRBD1	TRBJ2-1	few	12	CSVRTGRNEQFF	TGCAGCGTCCGGACAGGGAGGAATGAGCAGTTCTTC
TRBV20-1	-	TRBJ2-5	few	15	CSAEEGSRTQETQYF	TGCAGTGCCGAGGAGGGCAGCCGGACCCAAGAGACCCAGTACTTC
TRBV5-1	-	TRBJ2-3	many	13	CASSLGFTDTQYF	TGTGCCAGCAGCTTAGGATTCACAGATACGCAGTATTTT
TRBV24-1	-	TRBJ2-3	-	13	CATRAPSTDTRYF	TGTGCCACCAGGGCACCTAGCACAGATACGCGGTATTTT
TRBV7-9	TRBD1	TRBJ2-6	-	16	CASSPDRAGGANVLTF	TGTGCCAGCAGCCCCGACAGGGCGGGCGGGGCCAACGTCCTGACTTTC
TRBV20-1	-	TRBJ2-3	-	16	CSAREDYGTLDRTQYF	TGCAGTGCTAGGGAGGACTACGGGACCCTTGATCGTACGCAGTATTTT
TRBV7-9	-	TRBJ1-2	few	13	CASSLSGSSGYTF	TGTGCCAGCAGCTTATCGGGGAGTTCTGGCTACACCTTC
TRBV14	-	TRBJ1-6	few	16	CASSPLGSSYNSPLHF	TGTGCCAGCAGCCCCTTAGGGAGCTCCTATAATTCACCCCTCCACTTT
TRBV7-2	-	TRBJ1-4	-	17	CASSQGGPGLGNEKLFF	TGTGCCAGCAGCCAAGGGGGGCCGGGCCTTGGGAATGAAAAACTGTTTTTT
TRBV20-1	-	TRBJ2-3	many	13	CRAGGPSGDTQYF	TGCAGGGCCGGGGGGCCAAGCGGAGATACGCAGTATTTT
TRBV29-1	-	TRBJ2-5	many	13	CSVEAGGKETQYF	TGCAGCGTTGAGGCAGGGGGGAAAGAGACCCAGTACTTC
TRBV10-2	TRBD1	TRBJ1-2	few	13	CASSEGDRDGYTF	TGCGCCAGCAGTGAGGGGGACAGGGATGGCTACACCTTC
TRBV21-1	-	TRBJ2-1	-	16	CASGPQGLAGDNEQFF	TGTGCCAGCGGCCCCCAGGGACTAGCGGGGGACAATGAGCAGTTCTTC